This T cell receptor (beta chain) was obtained from a study of shared clonotypes between healthy human individuals. Using immunoSEQ multiplex PCR, the repertoire was profiled, and TCRdb retains in-frame clones only, with some absent. This sample yields hundreds of thousands of clones, of which roughly 95% are seen a single time; roughly 0.06% belongs to the top ten. Trimming left V 6 bases short and J 1 base short, with 12 bases between. From germline, CDR1 is MDHEN and CDR2 SYDVKM. The CDR3 length is 14 residues. The sequencing input was naive CD4+ T cells sorted from blood. As to subset: CD45RA+ positively selected. The TCR sequence derives from a woman aged 25 to 45 in good health. This chain joins TRBV28 and TRBJ1-2; D remains ambiguous. CDR3 in DNA: TGTGCCAGCAGCCGACGGGGAAATAACTATGGCTACACCTTC. Translation gives CASSRRGNNYGYTF.